The clone carrying this T cell receptor beta chain appeared many times. Its antigen remains unknown. V dropped 1 base and J dropped 3; count of bases not matched to a gene: 6. Germline V gene lookup returns CDR1 SGHTA and CDR2 FQGNSA. This CDR3 region has 16 residues. The sample is drawn from a study of T cell repertoires in cytomegalovirus infection. Study details: Public TCR beta signature analysis indicated the presence of both CMV infection and matching HLA type. Study results and limitations: Cumulated frequencies of public TCR beta families served to identify carriers of CMV plus the relevant HLA. Predominance within the ex vivo response was attributable to HLA-C-restricted CMV-specific TCR beta clonotypes.

TCRdb analysed the reads with MiXCR anew, one entry per CDR3 protein. The sample shows around 300,000 distinct CDR3 sequences, 9.5% of them seen only once. The chain couples TRBV7-2 to TRBJ2-3; TRBD1 aligns across 8 bases. The sequence was obtained from a human donor in good health (CMV status not recorded). Some clones in this sample may be carry-over from other donors' samples. The material sequenced was PBMCs. The CDR3 DNA reads as TGTGCCAGCAGCTTAGTGCACAGGGGGAGTACAGATACGCAGTATTTT. Encoded protein: CASSLVHRGSTDTQYF.